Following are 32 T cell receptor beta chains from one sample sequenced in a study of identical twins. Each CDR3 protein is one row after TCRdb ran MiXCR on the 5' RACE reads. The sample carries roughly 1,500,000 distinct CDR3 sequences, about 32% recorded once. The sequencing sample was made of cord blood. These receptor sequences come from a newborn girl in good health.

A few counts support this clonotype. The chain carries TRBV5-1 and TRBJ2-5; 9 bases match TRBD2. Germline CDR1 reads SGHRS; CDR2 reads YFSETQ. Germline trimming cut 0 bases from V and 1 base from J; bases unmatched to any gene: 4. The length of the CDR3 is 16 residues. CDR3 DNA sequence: TGCGCCAGCAGCTTGGCCATGACTAGCGGCCAAGAGACCCAGTACTTC. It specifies CASSLAMTSGQETQYF.

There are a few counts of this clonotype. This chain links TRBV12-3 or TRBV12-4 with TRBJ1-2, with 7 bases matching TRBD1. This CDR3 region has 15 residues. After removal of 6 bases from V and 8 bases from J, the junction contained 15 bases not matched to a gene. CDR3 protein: CASRPSYTGDGGYTF. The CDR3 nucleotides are TGTGCCAGCAGGCCGTCCTATACAGGGGACGGCGGCTACACCTTC.

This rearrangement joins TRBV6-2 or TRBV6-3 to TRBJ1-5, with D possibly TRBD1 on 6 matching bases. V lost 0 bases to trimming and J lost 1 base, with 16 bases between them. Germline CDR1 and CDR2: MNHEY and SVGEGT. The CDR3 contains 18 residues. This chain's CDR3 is CASSYSKWRGGSNQPQHF. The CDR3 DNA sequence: TGTGCCAGCAGTTACTCGAAGTGGCGAGGGGGAAGCAATCAGCCCCAGCATTTT.

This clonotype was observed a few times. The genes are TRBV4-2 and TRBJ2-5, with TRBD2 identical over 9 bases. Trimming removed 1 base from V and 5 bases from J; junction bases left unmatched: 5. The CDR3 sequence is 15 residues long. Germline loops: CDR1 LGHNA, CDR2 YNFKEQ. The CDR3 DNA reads TGTGCCAGCAGCCAAGGGGCTAGCGGGATGGAGACCCAGTACTTC. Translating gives CASSQGASGMETQYF.

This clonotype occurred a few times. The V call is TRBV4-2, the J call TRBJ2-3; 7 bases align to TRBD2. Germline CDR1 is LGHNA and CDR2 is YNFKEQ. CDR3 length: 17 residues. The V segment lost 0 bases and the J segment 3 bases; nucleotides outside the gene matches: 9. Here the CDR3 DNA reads TGTGCCAGCAGCCAAGACGCCAGTGGCGGGGGAACAGATACGCAGTATTTT. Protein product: CASSQDASGGGTDTQYF.

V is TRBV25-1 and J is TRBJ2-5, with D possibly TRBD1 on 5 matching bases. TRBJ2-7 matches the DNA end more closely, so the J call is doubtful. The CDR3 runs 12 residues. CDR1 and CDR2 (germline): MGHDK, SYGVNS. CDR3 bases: TGTGCCAGCAGTGAATGGCAGGGCGAGCAGTACTTC. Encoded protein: CASSEWQGEQYF.

This CDR3 is CASSPTWGLRGQYF. DNA of the CDR3: TGTGCCAGCTCCCCCACATGGGGACTGCGCGGGCAGTACTTC. V and J are TRBV18 and TRBJ2-5; the D gene is possibly TRBD2 (6 bases). Germline V gives CDR1 KGHSH, CDR2 LQKENI. The CDR3 is made up of 14 amino acids. V was cut by 6 bases and J by 11 bases, with 22 bases left in between.

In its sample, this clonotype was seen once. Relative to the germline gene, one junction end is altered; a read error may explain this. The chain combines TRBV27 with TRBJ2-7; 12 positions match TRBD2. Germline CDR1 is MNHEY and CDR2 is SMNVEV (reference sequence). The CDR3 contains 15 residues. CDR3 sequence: CASSPTSGSLIERYF. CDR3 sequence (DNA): TGTGCCAGCAGCCCGACTAGCGGGAGTTTAATTGAGCGGTACTTC.

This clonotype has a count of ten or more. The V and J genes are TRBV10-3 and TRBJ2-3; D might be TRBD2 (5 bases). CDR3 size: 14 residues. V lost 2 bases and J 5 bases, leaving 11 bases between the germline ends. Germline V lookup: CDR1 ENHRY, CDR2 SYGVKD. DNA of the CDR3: TGTGCCATCAGTGAGATGCTAGCTGGAGATACGCAGTATTTT. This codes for CAISEMLAGDTQYF.

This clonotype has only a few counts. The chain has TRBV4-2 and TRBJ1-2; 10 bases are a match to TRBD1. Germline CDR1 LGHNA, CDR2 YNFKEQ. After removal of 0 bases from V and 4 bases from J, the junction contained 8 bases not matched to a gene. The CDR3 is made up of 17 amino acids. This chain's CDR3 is CASSQERPGQGFYGYTF. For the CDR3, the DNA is TGTGCCAGCAGCCAAGAAAGGCCGGGACAGGGGTTCTATGGCTACACCTTC.

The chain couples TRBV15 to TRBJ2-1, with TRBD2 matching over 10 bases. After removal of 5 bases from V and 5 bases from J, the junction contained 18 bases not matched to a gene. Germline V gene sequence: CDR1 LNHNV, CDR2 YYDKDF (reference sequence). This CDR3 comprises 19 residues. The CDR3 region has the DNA TGTGCCACCAGCTCATCATTTAGGGTCCTAGCGGGAGAGGACAATGAGCAGTTCTTC. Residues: CATSSSFRVLAGEDNEQFF.

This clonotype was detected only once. The CDR3 loop is CASSNSGWGQDNSPLHF. The CDR3 DNA follows: TGTGCCAGCAGCAATAGCGGGTGGGGACAGGATAATTCACCCCTCCACTTT. The rearrangement links TRBV7-6 to TRBJ1-6; 8 nucleotides align to TRBD1. Per the germline V gene, CDR1 is SGHVS and CDR2 is FNYEAQ. V lost 5 bases, J lost 5 bases, and 11 bases stayed unmatched. The CDR3 contains 17 residues.

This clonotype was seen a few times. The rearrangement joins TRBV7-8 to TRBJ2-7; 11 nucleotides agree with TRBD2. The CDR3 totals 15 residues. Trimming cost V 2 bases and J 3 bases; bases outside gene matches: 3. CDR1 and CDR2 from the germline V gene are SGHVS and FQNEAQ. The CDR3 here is CASSLRTSGYYEQYF. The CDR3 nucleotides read TGTGCCAGCAGCTTAAGGACTAGCGGGTACTACGAGCAGTACTTC.

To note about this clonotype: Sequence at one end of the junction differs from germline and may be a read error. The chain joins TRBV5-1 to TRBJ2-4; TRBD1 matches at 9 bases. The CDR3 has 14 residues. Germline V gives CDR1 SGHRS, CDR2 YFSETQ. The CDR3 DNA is TGCGCCAGCAGCTTGGGGACAGGGGCGGACATTCCGTACTTC. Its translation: CASSLGTGADIPYF.

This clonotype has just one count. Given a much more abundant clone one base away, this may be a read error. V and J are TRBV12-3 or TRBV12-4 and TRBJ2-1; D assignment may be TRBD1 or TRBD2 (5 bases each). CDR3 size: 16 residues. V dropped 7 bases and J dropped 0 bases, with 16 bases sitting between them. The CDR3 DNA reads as TGTGCCAGCACCTCGAGGGGCCTATTCTCCTACAATGAGCAGTTCTTC. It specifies CASTSRGLFSYNEQFF.

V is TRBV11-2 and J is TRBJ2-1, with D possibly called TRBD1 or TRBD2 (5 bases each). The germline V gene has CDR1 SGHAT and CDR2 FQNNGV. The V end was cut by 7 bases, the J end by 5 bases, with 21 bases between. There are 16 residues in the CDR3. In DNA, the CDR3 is TGTGCCAGCATACTACCTCCTCTCGGGACCCACAATGAGCAGTTCTTC. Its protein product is CASILPPLGTHNEQFF.

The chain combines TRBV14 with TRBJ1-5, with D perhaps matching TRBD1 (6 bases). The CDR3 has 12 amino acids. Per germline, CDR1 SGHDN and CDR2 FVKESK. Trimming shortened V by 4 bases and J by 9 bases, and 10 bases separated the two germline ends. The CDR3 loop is CASSPRGGPQHF. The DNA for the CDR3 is TGTGCCAGCAGCCCCAGGGGCGGGCCCCAGCATTTT.

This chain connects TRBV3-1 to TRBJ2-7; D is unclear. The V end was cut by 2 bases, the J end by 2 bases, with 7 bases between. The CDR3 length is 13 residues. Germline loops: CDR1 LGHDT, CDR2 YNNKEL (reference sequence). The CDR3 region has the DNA TGTGCCAGCAGCCAACGGGTTACCTACGAGCAGTACTTC. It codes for CASSQRVTYEQYF.

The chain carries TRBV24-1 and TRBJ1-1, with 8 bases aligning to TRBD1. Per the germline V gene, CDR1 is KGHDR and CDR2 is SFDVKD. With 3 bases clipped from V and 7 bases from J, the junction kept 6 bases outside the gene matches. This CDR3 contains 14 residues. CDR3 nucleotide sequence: TGTGCCACCAGTGATGGTCCGGGACAGGATGAAGCTTTCTTT. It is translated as CATSDGPGQDEAFF.

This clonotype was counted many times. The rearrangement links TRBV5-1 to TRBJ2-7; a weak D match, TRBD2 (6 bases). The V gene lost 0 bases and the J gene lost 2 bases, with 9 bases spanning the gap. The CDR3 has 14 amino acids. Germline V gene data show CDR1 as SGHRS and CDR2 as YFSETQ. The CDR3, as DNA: TGCGCCAGCAGCTTGGGACTAGGAGCCTACGAGCAGTACTTC. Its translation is CASSLGLGAYEQYF.

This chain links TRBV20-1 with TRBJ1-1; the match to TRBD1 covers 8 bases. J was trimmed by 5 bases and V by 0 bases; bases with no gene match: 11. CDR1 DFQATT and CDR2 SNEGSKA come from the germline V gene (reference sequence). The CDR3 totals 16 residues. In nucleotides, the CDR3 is TGCAGTGCTAGAGATCAGAGGACAGGGAGAAGGACTGAAGCTTTCTTT. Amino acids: CSARDQRTGRRTEAFF.

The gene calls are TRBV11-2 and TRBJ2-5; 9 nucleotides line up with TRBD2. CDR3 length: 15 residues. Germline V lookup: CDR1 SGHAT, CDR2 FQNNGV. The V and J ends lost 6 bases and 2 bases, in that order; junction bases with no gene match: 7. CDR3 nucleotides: TGTGCCAGCAGGCGACTAGCGGCCAAACAAGAGACCCAGTACTTC. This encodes CASRRLAAKQETQYF.

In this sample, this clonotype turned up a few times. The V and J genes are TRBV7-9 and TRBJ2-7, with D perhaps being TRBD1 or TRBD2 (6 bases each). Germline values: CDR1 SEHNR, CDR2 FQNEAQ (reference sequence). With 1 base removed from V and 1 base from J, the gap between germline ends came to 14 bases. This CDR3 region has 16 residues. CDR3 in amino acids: CASSLDRWGASYEQYF. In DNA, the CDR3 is TGTGCCAGCAGCTTAGATAGGTGGGGGGCATCCTACGAGCAGTACTTC.

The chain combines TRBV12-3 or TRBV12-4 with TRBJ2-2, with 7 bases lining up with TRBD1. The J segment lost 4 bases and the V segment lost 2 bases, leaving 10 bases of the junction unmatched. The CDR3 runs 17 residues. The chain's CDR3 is CASSLFPWGTATGELFF. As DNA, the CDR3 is TGTGCCAGCAGTTTATTTCCTTGGGGGACAGCCACCGGGGAGCTGTTTTTT.

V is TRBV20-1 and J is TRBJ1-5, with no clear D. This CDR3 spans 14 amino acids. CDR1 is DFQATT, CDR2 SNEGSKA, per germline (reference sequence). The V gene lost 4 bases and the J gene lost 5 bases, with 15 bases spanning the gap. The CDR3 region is CSAIPFIVYQPQHF. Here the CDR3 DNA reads TGCAGTGCTATCCCGTTCATAGTCTATCAGCCCCAGCATTTT.

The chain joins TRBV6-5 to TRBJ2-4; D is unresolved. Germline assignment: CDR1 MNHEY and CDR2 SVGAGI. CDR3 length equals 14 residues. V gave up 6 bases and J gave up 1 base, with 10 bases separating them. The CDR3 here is CASRPDPAKNIQYF. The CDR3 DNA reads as TGTGCCAGCAGGCCCGACCCGGCCAAAAACATTCAGTACTTC.

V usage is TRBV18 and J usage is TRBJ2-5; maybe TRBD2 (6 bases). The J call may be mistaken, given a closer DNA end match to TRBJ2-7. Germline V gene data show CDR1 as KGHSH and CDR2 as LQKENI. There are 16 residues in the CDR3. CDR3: CASSLTVGTRGYEQYF. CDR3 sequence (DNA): TGTGCCAGCTCACTCACAGTTGGGACTCGCGGGTACGAGCAGTACTTC.

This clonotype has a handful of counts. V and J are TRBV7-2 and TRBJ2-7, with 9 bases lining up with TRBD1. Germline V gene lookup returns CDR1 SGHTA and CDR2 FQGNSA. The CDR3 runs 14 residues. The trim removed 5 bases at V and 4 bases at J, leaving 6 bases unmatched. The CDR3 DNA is TGTGCCAGCAGCACAGGGGGCGAGGTGTACGAGCAGTACTTC. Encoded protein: CASSTGGEVYEQYF.

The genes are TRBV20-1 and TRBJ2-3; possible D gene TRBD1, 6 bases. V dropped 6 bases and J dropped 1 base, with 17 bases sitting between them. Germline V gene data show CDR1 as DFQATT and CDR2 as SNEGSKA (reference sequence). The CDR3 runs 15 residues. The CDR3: CSAPGGATGTDTQYF. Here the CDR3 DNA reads TGCAGTGCCCCTGGGGGCGCCACGGGCACAGATACGCAGTATTTT.

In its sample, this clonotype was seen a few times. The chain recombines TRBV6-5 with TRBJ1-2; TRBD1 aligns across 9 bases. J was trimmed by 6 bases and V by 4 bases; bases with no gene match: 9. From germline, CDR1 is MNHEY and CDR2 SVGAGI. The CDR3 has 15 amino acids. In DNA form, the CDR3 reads TGTGCCAGCAGTTCGTATCCGGGACAGGGAAATGGCTACACCTTC. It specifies CASSSYPGQGNGYTF.

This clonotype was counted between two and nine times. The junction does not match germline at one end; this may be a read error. CDR3 in amino acids: CASSLEAGLAYEQYF. As DNA, the CDR3 is TGTGCTAGCAGCTTAGAAGCGGGACTAGCCTACGAGCAGTACTTC. The chain is built from TRBV7-7 and TRBJ2-7; 8 bases align to TRBD2. The CDR3 extends over 15 amino acids. The germline V gene has CDR1 SSHAT and CDR2 FNYEAQ (reference sequence).

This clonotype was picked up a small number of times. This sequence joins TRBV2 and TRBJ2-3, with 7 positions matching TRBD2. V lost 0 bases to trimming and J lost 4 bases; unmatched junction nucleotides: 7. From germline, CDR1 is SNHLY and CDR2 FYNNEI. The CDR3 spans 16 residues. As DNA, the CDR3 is TGTGCCAGCAGTGAAGCGCGAGGACTAGTGGCAGATACGCAGTATTTT. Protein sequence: CASSEARGLVADTQYF.